This T cell receptor beta chain was identified in a study of PD-1 blockade in classical Hodgkin lymphoma. About this clone: What it binds is unknown.

The patients all showed relapse after autologous stem cell transplantation, while their brentuximab vedotin exposure varied. Only in-frame clones appear in the TCRdb table, and some are missing; sequencing was by immunoSEQ multiplex PCR. This table holds some 46,000 clones, about three quarters found once. General observations from the study: Reported baseline diversity: healthy donors highest, relapsed/refractory patients lowest.

Trimming removed 5 bases at V and 5 bases at J, with 13 bases between. CDR3 size: 13 residues. Germline V lookup: CDR1 GTSNPN, CDR2 SVGIG (reference sequence). The TCR was taken from a human donor with classical Hodgkin lymphoma. The J gene is TRBJ1-3, the V gene TRBV30, with TRBD1 as a possible D gene (6 bases). Sample: peripheral blood mononuclear cells (PBMCs), taken before the second cycle of nivolumab. Here the CDR3 reads CAWDRQARNTIYF. The CDR3 DNA sequence: TGTGCCTGGGATAGACAGGCGAGAAACACCATATATTTT.